A single sample gave rise to the 19 T cell receptor beta chains below, sequenced in a study of blood T cell repertoires in COVID-19. Assay used: immunoSEQ multiplex PCR; TCRdb lists only in-frame clones, some missing. Of just over 350,000 clones in the sample, 86% were seen once. The sample consisted of peripheral blood. Source of these receptors: a woman aged 55-70 years with COVID-19, enrolled during active disease.

This chain joins TRBV5-1 and TRBJ1-4, with 7 bases that match TRBD1. The CDR3 is 14 residues long. Looked up from germline, CDR1 is SGHRS and CDR2 is YFSETQ. The V segment lost 4 bases and the J segment 4 bases; nucleotides outside the gene matches: 4. The CDR3 loop is CASSVGQVNEKLFF. Here the CDR3 DNA reads TGCGCCAGCAGCGTCGGACAGGTTAATGAAAAACTGTTTTTT.

CDR3: CASSVEGRGTGELFF. The CDR3 DNA is TGTGCCAGCAGCGTAGAAGGCAGGGGAACCGGGGAGCTGTTTTTT. The chain employs TRBV9 and TRBJ2-2; tentatively, D is TRBD1 (6 bases). The CDR3 sequence is 15 residues long. The germline CDR1 and CDR2 sequences are SGDLS and YYNGEE. Trimming left V 0 bases short and J 5 bases short, with 11 bases between.

The chain carries TRBV5-1 and TRBJ2-1, with D maybe TRBD1 (5 bases). Germline V gene lookup returns CDR1 SGHRS and CDR2 YFSETQ. Trimming shortened V by 1 base and J by 3 bases, and 11 bases separated the two germline ends. CDR3 size: 15 residues. The CDR3 coding sequence is TGCGCCAGCAGCTTGATCAGGGTTAGCTACAATGAGCAGTTCTTC. It yields the protein CASSLIRVSYNEQFF.

The chain recombines TRBV20-1 with TRBJ1-2, with D perhaps matching TRBD1 (6 bases). This CDR3 is built from 14 residues. V lost 3 bases and J lost 4, with 15 bases in between. Germline loops: CDR1 DFQATT, CDR2 SNEGSKA (reference sequence). In DNA, the CDR3 is TGCAGTGCTAGTTCGGGGGGCCTTGGCTATGGCTACACCTTC. Translation: CSASSGGLGYGYTF.

The chain is built from TRBV7-8 and TRBJ2-3, with 12 nucleotides matching TRBD2. The germline V gene has CDR1 SGHVS and CDR2 FQNEAQ. V was pared by 1 base and J by 8 bases, with 13 bases of the junction left unmatched. CDR3 length equals 18 residues. CDR3 sequence (DNA): TGTGCCAGCAGCTTAGTGGCACTAGCGGGGGGCCTCGGAAGTACGCAGTATTTT. Residues: CASSLVALAGGLGSTQYF.

CDR3 in amino acids: CASSLAPFERGGETQYF. In DNA form, the CDR3 reads TGTGCCAGCAGCCTCGCCCCCTTTGAGCGGGGGGGGGAGACCCAGTACTTC. The gene calls are TRBV5-5 and TRBJ2-5, with 10 bases fitting TRBD2. Germline CDR1 and CDR2: SGHKS and YYEKEE (reference sequence). With V trimmed by 4 bases and J by 5 bases, 14 bases remained unmatched. This CDR3 spans 17 amino acids.

This rearrangement joins TRBV27 to TRBJ1-2, with 12 bases that match TRBD1. CDR3 length: 16 residues. V shed 5 bases and J 8 bases; nucleotides not matched to a gene: 12. CDR1 is MNHEY, CDR2 SMNVEV, per germline (reference sequence). Written as DNA, the CDR3 is TGTGCCAGCAGTCCCCGGGACAGGGGGCGATCGGGAGGCTACACCTTC. Its translation: CASSPRDRGRSGGYTF.

V gene TRBV10-1 combines with J gene TRBJ2-3, with 9 bases that match TRBD2. Germline V gene lookup returns CDR1 WNHNN and CDR2 SYGVQD (reference sequence). This CDR3 spans 15 amino acids. V lost 3 bases to trimming and J lost 6 bases; unmatched junction nucleotides: 7. The CDR3, as DNA: TGCGCCAGCAGTGAATCAATAGCGGGGGATGATACGCAGTATTTT. Translation: CASSESIAGDDTQYF.

V is TRBV30 and J is TRBJ2-5; TRBD1 agrees at 11 bases. The CDR3 has 15 residues. Germline V lookup: CDR1 GTSNPN, CDR2 SVGIG (reference sequence). The V segment lost 3 bases and the J segment 4 bases; nucleotides outside the gene matches: 7. CDR3 in DNA: TGTGCCTGGAGACGAGGGACAGGGGGGACAGAGACCCAGTACTTC. It yields the protein CAWRRGTGGTETQYF.

The rearrangement links TRBV3-1 (or the pseudogene TRBV3-2) to TRBJ1-2; 12 bases map to TRBD1. J gave up 6 bases and V 3 bases, and 5 bases lay outside the gene matches. The germline gives CDR1 LGHDT, CDR2 YNNKEL (reference sequence). This CDR3 comprises 15 residues. The chain's CDR3 is CASSQGQGALHGYTF. DNA of the CDR3: TGTGCCAGCAGCCAGGGACAGGGGGCTCTCCATGGCTACACCTTC.

DNA for the CDR3: TGTGCCAGCAGCTTTGGCTTGAGTCGGGAAGAACGGCAGTTCTTC. This sequence encodes CASSFGLSREERQFF. J is TRBJ2-1 and V is TRBV7-2, with D tentatively TRBD2 (5 bases). Between the trimmed V and J ends, which lost 3 bases and 12 bases, there was a span of 21 bases. This CDR3 comprises 15 residues. Germline assignment: CDR1 SGHTA and CDR2 FQGNSA.

The rearrangement joins TRBV5-5 to TRBJ2-7; 7 bases fit TRBD2. The CDR3 is 18 residues long. From germline, CDR1 is SGHKS and CDR2 YYEKEE (reference sequence). Trimming took 4 bases from V and 4 from J; bases not matched to a gene: 20. CDR3 in DNA: TGTGCCAGCAGCGGGGTTCTAGCGGACTACACTTCTAGGTACGAGCAGTACTTC. Encoded protein: CASSGVLADYTSRYEQYF.

This clone appeared once. V usage is TRBV28 and J usage is TRBJ2-7, with D tentatively TRBD1 (7 bases). The CDR3 extends over 16 amino acids. Trimming took 2 bases from V and 1 from J, leaving 15 bases between them. Germline values: CDR1 MDHEN, CDR2 SYDVKM. The CDR3 loop reads CASSLAGQSPSYEQYF. Here the CDR3 DNA reads TGTGCCAGCAGTTTAGCGGGACAGTCCCCATCCTACGAGCAGTACTTC.

The sample holds one count of this clone. This sequence joins TRBV6-5 and TRBJ2-3, with a possible D match to TRBD2 (7 bases). The CDR3 runs to 12 residues. The V gene's germline CDR1 is MNHEY and CDR2 SVGAGI. Trimming pared 6 bases from V and 10 bases from J, leaving 14 bases between. The CDR3 DNA is TGTGCCAGCAGCCCCGGGGAGGGGGCGCAGTATTTT. This codes for CASSPGEGAQYF.

This chain connects TRBV6-6 to TRBJ1-3, with D possibly matching TRBD1 (6 bases). The CDR3 sequence is 14 residues long. Between the trimmed V and J ends, which lost 5 bases and 0 bases, there was a span of 8 bases. Looked up from germline, CDR1 is MNHNY and CDR2 is SVGAGI (reference sequence). CDR3 protein: CASSGDTSGNTIYF. CDR3 bases: TGTGCCAGCAGTGGGGACACCTCTGGAAACACCATATATTTT.

This clone has only one observation. Distinct nucleotide sequences in the sample also encode this CDR3. V usage is TRBV6-5 and J usage is TRBJ2-3; D is uncertain. V shed 6 bases and J shed 0 bases, with 4 bases lying between them. The CDR3 spans 12 residues. Germline V gives CDR1 MNHEY, CDR2 SVGAGI. The CDR3 DNA reads as TGTGCCAGCAGCTCTAGCACAGATACGCAGTATTTT. The encoded protein is CASSSSTDTQYF.

J is TRBJ2-4 and V is TRBV25-1, with TRBD1 as a possible D gene (5 bases). V gave up 2 bases and J gave up 8 bases, with 7 bases separating them. CDR1 MGHDK and CDR2 SYGVNS come from the germline V gene. This CDR3 is 12 amino acids long. CDR3 nucleotides: TGTGCCAGCAGTGAACAGGGCGACATTCAGTACTTC. Protein: CASSEQGDIQYF.

The chain joins TRBV25-1 to TRBJ1-1; tentatively, D is TRBD1 (6 bases). Germline CDR1 MGHDK, CDR2 SYGVNS. This CDR3 contains 15 residues. V lost 3 bases and J lost 3, with 14 bases in between. This chain's CDR3 is CASSDSYRADTEAFF. The CDR3 coding sequence is TGTGCCAGCAGTGATTCATACAGGGCGGACACTGAAGCTTTCTTT.

The chain recombines TRBV13 with TRBJ1-5, with 10 bases aligning to TRBD1. Germline V gene sequence: CDR1 PRHDT, CDR2 FYEKMQ (reference sequence). The CDR3 consists of 15 residues. Trimming took 4 bases from V and 5 from J; bases not matched to a gene: 5. CDR3 coding DNA: TGTGCCAGCAGCTCTGGGACAGGGGCTTATCAGCCCCAGCATTTT. Amino acid sequence: CASSSGTGAYQPQHF.